This TCR beta chain was found in a study of blood T cell repertoires in COVID-19 (TCRdb year 2020). With regard to the full study: The collaborator samples originated in the United States, Italy and Spain and spanned the acute and convalescent phases of COVID-19. Subjects who had been exposed to COVID-19, were actively infected with it, or had recovered from it provided the deeply sampled blood TCRbeta repertoires that made up the dataset. The material from the prospective study consisted of cDNA or gDNA derived from T cells, B-cell-depleted T cells, or PBMCs. The repertoires were made available in a free public database intended to serve as a resource for research on the immune response to SARS-CoV-2. Samples were obtained from the ongoing ImmuneRACE study (first 160 participants) and from 1,200 or so subjects provided by 6 global collaborators. A de-identified subject ID, COVID-19 status, age in years and sex were almost always included in the sample metadata. Where available, HLA class I and class II types were taken from metadata supplied by the sample provider and were not determined by assay-based typing.

For this clone: Its target antigen remains unknown. No clone much larger than this one lies a single base away; base qualities are absent.

The investigation overall reported the following: The quantity of clinical and demographic metadata differed by source and by participant and was supplied without curation.

TCRbeta CDR3 regions were amplified from genomic DNA by means of the immunoSEQ Assay, a bias-controlled multiplex PCR. The authors' analysis ran thus. Within the assay, amplification of reference gene primers was used to estimate how many nucleated cells each sample contained. Sequence reads were collapsed and filtered to measure the absolute abundance of every unique TCRbeta CDR3 rearrangement. Productive Simpson clonality was computed per sample as the square root of Simpson's diversity index over productive rearrangements. TCRdb took this table from immuneACCESS and kept in-frame rearrangements with V and J called. Such tables lack part of the clones; where checked against another copy, unresolved V genes explain under half of the gap, and the rest is unexplained. Clone size and V and J calls were adopted from that table, with D and trimming inferred from the DNA. The sample contains 270,000 or so clones, roughly 86% of them found a single time. The ten most abundant clones make up around 10% of the sample.

Trimming costs V 3 bases and J 3 bases, and their ends lie 14 bases apart. Based on the germline V gene, the CDR1 and CDR2 sequences are ENHRY and SYGVKD. Measured from the cysteine to the phenylalanine, the CDR3 is 15 residues long. The DNA shown is the 45-base CDR3, in frame from base 1. One collaborating source in Seattle enrolled patients during active infection and followed them longitudinally through the course of disease. The collaborating institutions used their own protocols to collect whole blood in K2EDTA tubes. Collaborator samples were shipped for TCRbeta analysis as frozen whole blood, isolated PBMCs, or DNA extracted from either sample type.

Material: peripheral blood. The receptor chain draws on TRBV10-3 and TRBJ1-2; matching of 5 bases hints at TRBD1 as the D gene. The clonotype was recovered from a woman aged 30 to 39 with COVID-19, enrolled during active disease. The CDR3 corresponds to CAISDPGFRDYGYTF. At the DNA level, the sequence is TGTGCCATCAGTGACCCTGGCTTCAGGGACTATGGCTACACCTTC.